A selection of T cell receptor beta chains follows, all from one sample in a study of blood T cell repertoires in COVID-19. Profiling relied on immunoSEQ multiplex PCR, and the TCRdb table lists in-frame clones only, not all of them. This table has under 250,000 clones, 85% to 90% appearing once. The sample consisted of PBMCs or T cells enriched from blood (not recorded which). The receptor set was obtained from a man in his forties or fifties who had recovered from COVID-19. Each CDR3 is given with its conserved first and last residue. D genes are given only for firm matches. Clone size is shown for a subset of rows, as once, few, many or a class of expanded clone.

CDR3nt: TGTGCCATCACCGGACAGGAGACTAACTATGGCTACACCTTC
CDR3aa: CAITGQETNYGYTF
j_gene: TRBJ1-2
d_gene: TRBD1
abundance: NA
v_gene: TRBV10-3

CDR3nt: TGTGCCTGGAGTGTATCTCTAATGGTGAACACTGAAGCTTTCTTT
CDR3aa: CAWSVSLMVNTEAFF
j_gene: TRBJ1-1
d_gene: NA
abundance: once
v_gene: TRBV30

CDR3nt: TGTGCCAGCAGCGCGCAGGGGTCCTACGAGCAGTACTTC
CDR3aa: CASSAQGSYEQYF
j_gene: TRBJ2-7
d_gene: NA
abundance: once
v_gene: TRBV7-2

CDR3nt: TGTGCCAGCAGCCCTTGGGCTGATCAGCCCCAGCATTTT
CDR3aa: CASSPWADQPQHF
j_gene: TRBJ1-5
d_gene: NA
abundance: NA
v_gene: TRBV27

CDR3nt: TGTGCCAGTAGTATGACAGCGAGAGCCTACGAGCAGTACTTC
CDR3aa: CASSMTARAYEQYF
j_gene: TRBJ2-7
d_gene: NA
abundance: NA
v_gene: TRBV19

CDR3nt: TGTGCCAGTAGTACATGGAACACTGAAGCTTTCTTT
CDR3aa: CASSTWNTEAFF
j_gene: TRBJ1-1
d_gene: NA
abundance: NA
v_gene: TRBV19

CDR3nt: TGTGCCACCAGCAGAGATCCCGGGAGTGGAAACGAGCAGTACTTC
CDR3aa: CATSRDPGSGNEQYF
j_gene: TRBJ2-7
d_gene: NA
abundance: NA
v_gene: TRBV15

CDR3nt: TGTGCCAGCAGCCCCACCGGGACAGAAAGGGGGCCTGGAAACACCATATATTTT
CDR3aa: CASSPTGTERGPGNTIYF
j_gene: TRBJ1-3
d_gene: TRBD1
abundance: NA
v_gene: TRBV13

CDR3nt: TGTGCCAGCAGTTACTACGGGAGCTCCTATAATTCACCCCTCCACTTT
CDR3aa: CASSYYGSSYNSPLHF
j_gene: TRBJ1-6
d_gene: NA
abundance: NA
v_gene: TRBV6-2/TRBV6-3

CDR3nt: TGTGCCATCAGTGGTGGTGCGGGGAGGGAGACCCAGTACTTC
CDR3aa: CAISGGAGRETQYF
j_gene: TRBJ2-5
d_gene: NA
abundance: once
v_gene: TRBV10-3

CDR3nt: TGTGCCAGCTCACCTAGGGGGCCCGGCAATCAGCCCCAGCATTTT
CDR3aa: CASSPRGPGNQPQHF
j_gene: TRBJ1-5
d_gene: TRBD1
abundance: NA
v_gene: TRBV18

CDR3nt: TGTGCCAGCAGCTCCCGAGCGCAGCCCTACAATGAGCAGTTCTTC
CDR3aa: CASSSRAQPYNEQFF
j_gene: TRBJ2-1
d_gene: NA
abundance: NA
v_gene: TRBV11-2

CDR3nt: TGTGCCAGCAGCGGGGGGGCGAACACCGGGGAGCTGTTTTTT
CDR3aa: CASSGGANTGELFF
j_gene: TRBJ2-2
d_gene: TRBD2
abundance: NA
v_gene: TRBV13

CDR3nt: TGCGCCAGCAGCTTCGTAGCGGATGCTGGCAATGAGCAGTTCTTC
CDR3aa: CASSFVADAGNEQFF
j_gene: TRBJ2-1
d_gene: NA
abundance: NA
v_gene: TRBV5-1

CDR3nt: TGTGCTAGTGGTTTGGGTACAGGCAATGAGCAGTTCTTC
CDR3aa: CASGLGTGNEQFF
j_gene: TRBJ2-1
d_gene: NA
abundance: once
v_gene: TRBV12-5

CDR3nt: TGTGCCAGCAGCGCCCCGGGACTTCCAGCCAATGAGCAGTTCTTC
CDR3aa: CASSAPGLPANEQFF
j_gene: TRBJ2-1
d_gene: NA
abundance: NA
v_gene: TRBV7-2

CDR3nt: TGTGCCAGCAGCATAGCCGATGAGCAGTTCTTC
CDR3aa: CASSIADEQFF
j_gene: TRBJ2-1
d_gene: NA
abundance: NA
v_gene: TRBV28

CDR3nt: TGTGCCAGCAGCCTTAGCGGGACCTCCTACGAGCAGTACTTC
CDR3aa: CASSLSGTSYEQYF
j_gene: TRBJ2-7
d_gene: TRBD2
abundance: NA
v_gene: TRBV3-1/TRBV3-2

CDR3nt: TGTGCCAGCAGTAATACTCCGGTACAGCCTGAAGCTTTCTTT
CDR3aa: CASSNTPVQPEAFF
j_gene: TRBJ1-1
d_gene: NA
abundance: NA
v_gene: TRBV6-2/TRBV6-3

CDR3nt: TGCGCCAGCAGCACGGGCCTCAGGGAGGGAACCTACAATGAGCAGTTCTTC
CDR3aa: CASSTGLREGTYNEQFF
j_gene: TRBJ2-1
d_gene: TRBD2
abundance: NA
v_gene: TRBV5-1

CDR3nt: TGTGCCAGCAGTTCGCAAATTAGCACCTACAATGAGCAGTTCTTC
CDR3aa: CASSSQISTYNEQFF
j_gene: TRBJ2-1
d_gene: NA
abundance: NA
v_gene: TRBV27

CDR3nt: TGTGCCAGCACCCGGGGCAATGAGCAGTTCTTC
CDR3aa: CASTRGNEQFF
j_gene: TRBJ2-1
d_gene: NA
abundance: NA
v_gene: TRBV7-9

CDR3nt: TGTGCCACCAGTGATGAGCCCGGGACAGCCTCCTACGAGCAGTACTTC
CDR3aa: CATSDEPGTASYEQYF
j_gene: TRBJ2-7
d_gene: TRBD1
abundance: once
v_gene: TRBV24-1

CDR3nt: TGTGCCAGCAGTGAAGGAGCACGTCAAGAGACCCAGTACTTC
CDR3aa: CASSEGARQETQYF
j_gene: TRBJ2-5
d_gene: NA
abundance: NA
v_gene: TRBV25-1

CDR3nt: TGTGCCAGCAGCCTCATTACGGGACAGCGGAATTCACCCCTCCACTTT
CDR3aa: CASSLITGQRNSPLHF
j_gene: TRBJ1-6
d_gene: TRBD1
abundance: NA
v_gene: TRBV3-1/TRBV3-2

CDR3nt: TGTGCCAGCAGCGGGGGCTATGGCTACACCTTC
CDR3aa: CASSGGYGYTF
j_gene: TRBJ1-2
d_gene: NA
abundance: NA
v_gene: TRBV12-3/TRBV12-4

CDR3nt: TGTGCTAGCAGCTTAGGTCGGGAGGACTCGAACACCGGGGAGCTGTTTTTT
CDR3aa: CASSLGREDSNTGELFF
j_gene: TRBJ2-2
d_gene: TRBD2
abundance: NA
v_gene: TRBV7-7

CDR3nt: TGTGCCAGCATTTCACCAGGGGGCGCGAGGGAAAAACTGTTTTTT
CDR3aa: CASISPGGAREKLFF
j_gene: TRBJ1-4
d_gene: TRBD1
abundance: NA
v_gene: TRBV6-5

CDR3nt: TGTGCCAGCAGCGACCCCCGACATGGAACTGAAGCTTTCTTT
CDR3aa: CASSDPRHGTEAFF
j_gene: TRBJ1-1
d_gene: NA
abundance: NA
v_gene: TRBV9

CDR3nt: TGTGCCAGCAGTTTATCTCGGGGACAGGGTGGGGACTATGGCTACACCTTC
CDR3aa: CASSLSRGQGGDYGYTF
j_gene: TRBJ1-2
d_gene: TRBD1
abundance: NA
v_gene: TRBV28

CDR3nt: TGTGCCAGCCTCACTGTCTGGGACAGGGGGCCGGAACATGGCTACACCTTC
CDR3aa: CASLTVWDRGPEHGYTF
j_gene: TRBJ1-2
d_gene: TRBD1
abundance: NA
v_gene: TRBV5-5

CDR3nt: TGTGCCAGCAGCTTAGTGGCGCTAGCGGGACGAGCCTACGAGCAGTACTTC
CDR3aa: CASSLVALAGRAYEQYF
j_gene: TRBJ2-7
d_gene: TRBD2
abundance: NA
v_gene: TRBV7-9

CDR3nt: TGCAGCGTTGCGGGAGGACCCCAAGAGACCCAGTACTTC
CDR3aa: CSVAGGPQETQYF
j_gene: TRBJ2-5
d_gene: TRBD2
abundance: NA
v_gene: TRBV29-1